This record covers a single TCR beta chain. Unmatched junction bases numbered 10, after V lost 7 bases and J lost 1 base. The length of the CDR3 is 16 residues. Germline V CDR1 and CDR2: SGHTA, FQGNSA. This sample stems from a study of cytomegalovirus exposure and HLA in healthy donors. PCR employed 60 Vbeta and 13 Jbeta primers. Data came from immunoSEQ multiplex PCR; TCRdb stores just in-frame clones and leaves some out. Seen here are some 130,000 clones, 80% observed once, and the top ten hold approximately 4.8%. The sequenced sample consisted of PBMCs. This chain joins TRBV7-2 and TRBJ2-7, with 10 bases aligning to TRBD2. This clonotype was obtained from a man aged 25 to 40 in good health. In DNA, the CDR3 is TGTGCCAGCAACGCTCAAGCGGGAGGGGGGTCCTACGAGCAGTACTTC. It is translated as CASNAQAGGGSYEQYF.